The TCR beta chain described here comes from a study of cytomegalovirus exposure and HLA in healthy donors (dated by TCRdb to about 2017). Regarding the complete study: According to an earlier analysis of 587 of the donors, about 179 million T cells yielded roughly 110 million unique TCR beta sequences and less than 300 Gb of sequence data. Approximately 310 gigabases of sequencing data and some 85 million unique TCR sequences were included in an early release covering roughly 600 HLA-typed donors. Among the roughly 390 genotyped donors, around 79% belonged to the genetic ancestry cluster associated with self-reported Caucasian donors. The study aimed to test whether signatures of past pathogen exposure could be identified by cataloging public T cell receptors. The study profiled the T cell repertoires of some 610 subjects by immunosequencing and related them to cytomegalovirus serostatus. In addition to the first cohort of approximately 650 subjects, a separate validation cohort of under 150 different subjects was used. High-throughput TCR immunosequencing, statistical association of individual TCRs with disease status, and machine learning were combined to predict cytomegalovirus infection status. A later analysis re-analyzed previously published TCR beta repertoires from 650 to 800 donors and added high-resolution HLA genotyping to study TCR occurrence patterns. The later analysis used no new phenotypic data to find candidate immune exposures, relying instead on TCR beta sequences and their occurrence across donors. An earlier analysis of around 580 of the donors used high-throughput TCR beta sequencing to judge whether each TCR beta V gene segment behaved as functional or pseudogenic. Donor age, sex, ethnicity and CMV serostatus were compiled together with the repertoire data. A later genetic analysis used genome-wide SNP genotypes for about 65% of the roughly 700 donors, treating that subset as a discovery cohort. All discovery cohort repertoires had been generated using a single sequencing platform. HLA typing covered class I and class II loci at four-digit resolution. The number of donors typed differed by locus, with roughly 629-640 for A, B, C, DRB1 and DQB1, approximately 500 for DQA1, 600 to 610 for DPA1, and some 440 for DPB1. Roughly 5 DR-DQ haplotypes were handled as single units for association and clustering, since linkage in the cohort was strong. Among a few hundred genotyped donors of the cohort, an average of roughly 240,000 unique TCR beta nucleotide sequences were sequenced per donor, roughly a sixth of them non-productive.

In total, approximately 690 healthy bone marrow donors made up the cohort. Cohort members were all nominally healthy when sampled, although unrecorded immune exposures were likely present. The donor tested CMV seropositive and was one of the 289 seropositive cohort members. A peripheral blood sample was provided by each donor, and peripheral blood mononuclear cells were used for TCR beta sequencing. The Qiagen DNeasy Blood Extraction Kit was used to extract genomic DNA from the blood cell samples. Preparation of the library involved the immunoSEQ multiplex PCR assay. For the multiplex PCR, a mixture combining 60 forward primers for TCR Vbeta segments and 13 reverse primers for TCR Jbeta segments was used. The CDR3 region of rearranged TCR beta genes was amplified from genomic DNA by a multiplex PCR assay. On the Illumina HiSeq System, the amplified TCR beta libraries were sequenced as 87-base-pair reads. From the authors' description of their analysis: A later analysis counted around 72 million unique TCR beta chains across the 600 to 850 repertoires, and some 11 million of these chains were shared by at least two donors. A nearest-neighbor algorithm error-corrected the raw reads and collapsed the reads into unique sequences, merging closely related sequences to remove PCR and sequencing errors. CDR3 sequences were aligned to IMGT reference sequences to assign V, D and J gene segments. For a sequence to be retained, at least a six-nucleotide match to both a V gene segment and a J gene segment was required. Rearrangements were called productive when the CDR3 lacked stop codons and stayed in frame with V and J; all others were non-productive. CDR3 was defined by IMGT convention, running from the second conserved V-encoded cysteine to the conserved J-encoded phenylalanine. The earlier analysis of 500 to 650 of the donors excluded any sequence lacking an unambiguous match to a single V gene segment. In an earlier analysis of some 590 of the donors, a V segment was called functional when productive rearrangements were above 56.7%, and segregating when the standard deviation between donors exceeded 5%. A statistical classification framework was built for diagnosing cytomegalovirus status from the catalog of TCR beta chain sequences. In a later analysis, TCR nucleotide sequences were compared against IMGT/GENE-DB human TR gene sequences so that V and J genes could be assigned. The TCRdist pipeline was used in a later analysis to assign CDR3 sequences and most-parsimonious VDJ recombination scenarios. In a later analysis, every TCR beta chain was defined by the combination of its CDR3 amino acid sequence and its V-gene family, and reads without a unique V-gene family were dropped. As a way to deal with suspected cross-contamination and a sequencing artifact, a later analysis dropped nearly 600 nucleotide sequences that were highly shared and had low generation probability. A later analysis calculated a clonal expansion index for each public chain from normalized within-repertoire ranks of inferred template counts. A later analysis computed generation probabilities with a VDJ recombination model fitted to out-of-frame rearrangements, and checked the results against IGoR. In a later analysis, hypergeometric tests were used to score TCR-TCR, TCR-HLA and TCR-CMV co-occurrence, with a repertoire-size bias correction applied to TCR pairs. False discovery rates were estimated in a later analysis by permuting HLA or CMV assignments 20 times. In a later analysis, co-occurring TCRs were grouped with DBSCAN, and TCRdist sequence similarity was added when clustering was performed within HLA-allele-positive subsets. Repertoires with fewer than 30,000 or more than 120,000 public chains were left out of co-occurrence clustering, as were a handful of repertoires with anomalous nucleotide sharing. The clones in this table, taken by TCRdb from immuneACCESS, are in-frame only. Not every clone is retained; where verified, under half of the shortfall comes from an unresolved V gene, and the cause of the rest is unknown. The V and J calls and clone size come from that table; D and trimming were worked out from the DNA. The sample table lists over 100,000 clones, roughly 80% of them with a count of one. Clones ranked in the top ten supply 9.6% of the sample.

This clone has just a few counts. What antigen it recognizes has not been identified. No clone much larger than this one lies a single base away; base qualities are absent. V lost 3 bases and J lost 7 bases, and the count of bases not matched to a germline gene is 8. The CDR1 and CDR2 encoded by the germline V gene (reference sequence) are LNHDA and SQIVND. Reading from cysteine to phenylalanine, the CDR3 counts 17 amino acids. The sequence is cut down to CDR3 DNA, 51 bases in frame from base 1. Broader findings and caveats from the paper: A further reported finding was that TCR beta sequences accurately predicted the HLA-A and HLA-B alleles for most subjects in the first cohort. Several of the top co-occurrence clusters appeared to be linked to parvovirus B19, influenza, CMV and Epstein-Barr virus, according to a later analysis. Because counts were too low, 15 or so rarely observed V segments, including chromosome 9 orphons, were excluded from the earlier analysis of several hundred of the donors. Most CMV-associated TCR beta chains appeared to be HLA-restricted in a later analysis, and the HLA associations seemed to be driven largely by CMV exposure. Some IMGT-functional V segments, including TRBV6-2 and TRBV6-3, could not be told apart with the 87-base-pair reads, so those segments were excluded. A later genetic analysis reported fewer N-insertions in productive TCRs among donors in an Asian-associated ancestry cluster than the roughly 700-donor mean. Assigning TCR associations to individual alleles was difficult when HLA alleles, especially DR and DQ, strongly co-occurred. HLA typing was unavailable for some donors at each locus, so association tests used only the typed subset. A few of the identified cytomegalovirus-associated TCR beta chains were confirmed in vitro to be specific for cytomegalovirus antigens. The authors suggested that the approach could potentially be generalized to other disease states and immunological phenotypes. Sequencing depth was assumed to be roughly uniform across donors in the presence/absence analyses, though that assumption may not hold. V-gene and J-gene trimming of TCR beta chains was associated with a missense DCLRE1C variant in a later genetic analysis, and the association was replicated in an independent cohort. A later analysis found that HLA-associated TCR beta chains were more clonally expanded and had lower generation probabilities than equally common non-associated chains. In both the original and validation cohorts, the classifier was reported to diagnose cytomegalovirus status with high specificity and sensitivity. A cluster of highly shared sequence variants was judged likely to be a technical artifact of the sequencing pipeline. In this cohort, only TCR beta chains were sequenced, and detectable features were limited by the absence of alpha or paired-chain data. The study gave a list of under 200 TCR beta chains associated with cytomegalovirus. In a later analysis, the rate of TCR association differed among HLA loci, with DRB1 alleles having the most associated TCRs and HLA-C alleles having the fewest. Broadly in line with IMGT annotations, most TCR beta V segments showed up in productive rearrangements about 87% or about 30% of the time in an earlier analysis of approximately 640 of the donors. Across donors, most TCR sequences were observed very rarely, whereas some public TCRs were present in many individuals. CMV serostatus was the only immune exposure information available for the cohort. Linkage disequilibrium might explain the correlated functional status among segregating V segments, but an unknown experimental factor could not be ruled out. A later analysis associated about 16,000 TCR beta sequences with specific HLA alleles at a false discovery rate of 0.05.

The chain uses TRBV19 and TRBJ2-1; 14 nucleotides in the junction match TRBD2. Sample: PBMCs. The TCR sequence derives from a male donor in good health and CMV-seropositive. The nucleotide sequence reads TGTGCCAGTAGTATGGGGCCCGGGACTAGCGGGAGAAATGAGCAGTTCTTC. It specifies CASSMGPGTSGRNEQFF.